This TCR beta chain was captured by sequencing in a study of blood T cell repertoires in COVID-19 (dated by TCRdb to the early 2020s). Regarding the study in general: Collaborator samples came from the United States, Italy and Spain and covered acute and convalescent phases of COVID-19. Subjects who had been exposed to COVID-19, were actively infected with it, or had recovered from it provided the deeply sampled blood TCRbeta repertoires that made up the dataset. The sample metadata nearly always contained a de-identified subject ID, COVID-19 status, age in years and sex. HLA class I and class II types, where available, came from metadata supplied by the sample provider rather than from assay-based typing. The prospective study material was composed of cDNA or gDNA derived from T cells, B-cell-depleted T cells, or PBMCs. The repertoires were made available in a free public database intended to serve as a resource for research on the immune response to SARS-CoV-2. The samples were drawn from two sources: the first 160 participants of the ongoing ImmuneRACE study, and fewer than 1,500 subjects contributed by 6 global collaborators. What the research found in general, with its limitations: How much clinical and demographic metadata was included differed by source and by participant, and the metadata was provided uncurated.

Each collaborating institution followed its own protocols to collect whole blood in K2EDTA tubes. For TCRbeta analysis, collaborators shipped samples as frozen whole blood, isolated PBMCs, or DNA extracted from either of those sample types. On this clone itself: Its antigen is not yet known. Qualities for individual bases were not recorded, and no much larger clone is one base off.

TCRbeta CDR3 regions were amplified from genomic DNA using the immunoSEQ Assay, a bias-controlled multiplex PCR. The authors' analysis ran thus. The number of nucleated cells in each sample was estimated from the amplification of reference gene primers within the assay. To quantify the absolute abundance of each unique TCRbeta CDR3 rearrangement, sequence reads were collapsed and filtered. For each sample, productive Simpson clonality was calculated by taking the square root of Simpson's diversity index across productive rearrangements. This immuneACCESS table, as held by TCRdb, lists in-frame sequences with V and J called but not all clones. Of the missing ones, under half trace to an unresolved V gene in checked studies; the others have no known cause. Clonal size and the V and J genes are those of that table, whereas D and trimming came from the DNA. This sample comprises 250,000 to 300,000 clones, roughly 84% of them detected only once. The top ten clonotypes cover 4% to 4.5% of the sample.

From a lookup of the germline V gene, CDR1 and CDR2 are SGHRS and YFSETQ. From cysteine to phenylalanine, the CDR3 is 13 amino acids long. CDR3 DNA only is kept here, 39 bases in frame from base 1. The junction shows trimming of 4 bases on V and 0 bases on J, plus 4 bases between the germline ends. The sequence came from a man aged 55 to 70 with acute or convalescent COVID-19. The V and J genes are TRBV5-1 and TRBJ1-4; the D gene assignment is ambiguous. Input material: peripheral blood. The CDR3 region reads CASSVATNEKLFF. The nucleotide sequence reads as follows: TGCGCCAGCAGCGTCGCAACTAATGAAAAACTGTTTTTT.